The 17 T cell receptor beta chains given below trace back to one sample, sequenced in a study of blood T cell repertoires in COVID-19. Using immunoSEQ multiplex PCR, the repertoire was profiled, and TCRdb retains in-frame clones only, with some absent. Found here are about 120,000 clones, more than 75% of them singletons; the top ten hold roughly 3.9%. The sequencing sample was made of peripheral blood. The receptors shown here come from a man in his sixties with acute or convalescent COVID-19.

V and J are TRBV5-4 and TRBJ1-2; D might be TRBD1 (5 bases). V was cut by 4 bases and J by 3 bases, with 19 bases left in between. Per the germline V gene, CDR1 is SGHNT and CDR2 is YYREEE (reference sequence). The length of the CDR3 is 16 residues. CDR3 nucleotide sequence: TGTGCCAGCAGCCGCGGGACTTGGGACTCTTACTATGGCTACACCTTC. It translates to CASSRGTWDSYYGYTF. Drawing the rest from reference TRBV5-4 and TRBJ1-2, the complete variable domain is ETGVTQSPTHLIKTRGQQVTLRCSSQSGHNTVSWYQQALGQGPQFIFQYYREEENGRGNFPPRFSGLQFPNYSSELNVNALELDDSALYLCASSRGTWDSYYGYTFGSGTRLTVV.

The rearrangement uses TRBV14 and TRBJ1-4; D gene unclear. Germline lookup yields CDR1 SGHDN and CDR2 FVKESK. The CDR3 is 17 residues long. The ends were cut back, 2 bases at V and 1 base at J, with 14 bases in the middle. The DNA for the CDR3 is TGTGCCAGCAGCCAAAGGTCGGGAGTCAAAACTAATGAAAAACTGTTTTTT. Translating it yields CASSQRSGVKTNEKLFF.

This chain's CDR3 is CASSPGGWETQYF. The CDR3 region has the DNA TGTGCCAGCAGCCCTGGGGGCTGGGAGACCCAGTACTTC. This sequence joins TRBV7-6 and TRBJ2-5; possible D gene TRBD1, 6 bases. V was pared by 5 bases and J by 5 bases, with 12 bases between. The CDR3 totals 13 residues. Germline CDR1 SGHVS, CDR2 FNYEAQ.

This clone has only one observation. This chain uses TRBV10-3 with TRBJ1-1; 9 positions match TRBD1. CDR1 is ENHRY and CDR2 is SYGVKD in the germline V gene. V trimming: 9 bases; J trimming: 7 bases; junction bases outside the gene matches: 3. The CDR3 contains 11 residues. The CDR3 region is CAIQGAGEAFF. CDR3 DNA: TGTGCCATACAGGGGGCCGGTGAAGCTTTCTTT.

The CDR3 reads CATSEPGPLETQYF. CDR3 bases: TGTGCCACCAGTGAACCGGGTCCTTTAGAGACCCAGTACTTC. The chain employs TRBV24-1 and TRBJ2-5; D remains unclear. This CDR3 contains 14 residues. The ends were cut back, 4 bases at V and 4 bases at J, with 12 bases in the middle. Germline loops: CDR1 KGHDR, CDR2 SFDVKD.

The sample holds a few counts of this clone. The chain joins TRBV3-1 (or the pseudogene TRBV3-2) to TRBJ2-5; TRBD2 agrees at 8 bases. Germline lookup yields CDR1 LGHDT and CDR2 YNNKEL (reference sequence). V lost 1 base to trimming and J lost 4 bases; unmatched junction nucleotides: 8. The length of the CDR3 is 16 residues. CDR3 loop: CASSQGSGNAGETQYF. CDR3 coding DNA: TGTGCCAGCAGCCAAGGTAGCGGGAATGCCGGAGAGACCCAGTACTTC.

This chain links TRBV7-6 with TRBJ2-1; TRBD2 aligns across 9 bases. The CDR3 length is 16 residues. J gave up 6 bases and V 4 bases, and 10 bases lay outside the gene matches. The V gene's germline CDR1 is SGHVS and CDR2 FNYEAQ. CDR3 coding DNA: TGTGCCAGCAGCTCCAGGACTAGCGAACCCCCCAATGAGCAGTTCTTC. It is translated as CASSSRTSEPPNEQFF.

This chain links TRBV6-5 with TRBJ2-2; 13 bases align to TRBD2. With V trimmed by 6 bases and J by 7 bases, 5 bases remained unmatched. The CDR3 consists of 15 residues. Germline CDR1 MNHEY, CDR2 SVGAGI. This CDR3 reads CASSPGLAGVGELFF. DNA for the CDR3: TGTGCCAGCAGCCCAGGACTAGCGGGAGTCGGGGAGCTGTTTTTT.

The chain has TRBV19 and TRBJ1-2; TRBD1 aligns across 7 bases. V gave up 5 bases and J gave up 0 bases; unmatched junction bases: 9. This CDR3 has 16 amino acids. In germline, CDR1 is LNHDA, CDR2 SQIVND (reference sequence). The CDR3 sequence: CASSPPDRNPNYGYTF. CDR3 DNA: TGTGCCAGTAGTCCCCCGGACAGGAACCCTAACTATGGCTACACCTTC. Using reference TRBV19 and TRBJ1-2 for the parts outside the CDR3, the full variable domain is DGGITQSPKYLFRKEGQNVTLSCEQNLNHDAMYWYRQDPGQGLRLIYYSQIVNDFQKGDIAEGYSVSREKKESFPLTVTSAQKNPTAFYLCASSPPDRNPNYGYTFGSGTRLTVV.

The genes are TRBV11-2 and TRBJ2-1; 7 nucleotides match TRBD1. Per the germline V gene, CDR1 is SGHAT and CDR2 is FQNNGV. The ends lost 4 bases at V and 8 bases at J; junction bases unmatched: 14. CDR3 size: 16 residues. Here the CDR3 DNA reads TGTGCCAGCAGCTCGCTAAGCCCACAGGGGAAGGATGAGCAGTTCTTC. Its protein product is CASSSLSPQGKDEQFF.

This chain connects TRBV30 to TRBJ1-2; D possibly corresponds to TRBD1 (5 bases). The CDR3 is 16 amino acids. The germline gives CDR1 GTSNPN, CDR2 SVGIG (reference sequence). Trimming pared 4 bases from V and 8 bases from J, leaving 26 bases between. In nucleotides, the CDR3 is TGTGCCTGGACTTCCCCCGCACGAACAGGCGCGGGGGGCTACACCTTC. Its translation is CAWTSPARTGAGGYTF.

The chain has TRBV27 and TRBJ1-6, with D possibly being TRBD1 (6 bases). The V gene lost 6 bases and the J gene lost 6 bases, with 15 bases spanning the gap. The CDR3 is made up of 15 amino acids. The germline CDR1 and CDR2 sequences are MNHEY and SMNVEV (reference sequence). DNA for the CDR3: TGTGCCAGCAGCCCGACAGGTTCAGCTAATTCACCCCTCCACTTT. It specifies CASSPTGSANSPLHF.

The genes are TRBV9 and TRBJ2-1; 12 nucleotides align to TRBD2. The trim removed 4 bases at V and 7 bases at J, leaving 6 bases unmatched. The CDR3 totals 15 residues. CDR1 and CDR2 from the germline V gene are SGDLS and YYNGEE. CDR3 DNA: TGTGCCAGCAGCTTGACTAGCGGGAGCTGGAATGAGCAGTTCTTC. Amino acid sequence: CASSLTSGSWNEQFF.

The chain carries TRBV19 and TRBJ2-7, with D possibly being TRBD1 (5 bases). The CDR3 loop spans 16 amino acids. The germline CDR1 and CDR2 sequences are LNHDA and SQIVND (reference sequence). V shed 0 bases and J shed 0 bases, with 12 bases lying between them. CDR3: CASSIERTHVSYEQYF. The DNA for the CDR3 is TGTGCCAGTAGTATAGAGCGGACACACGTCTCCTACGAGCAGTACTTC.

The CDR3 region is CASSQPGTGAGNTIYF. CDR3 DNA: TGTGCCAGCAGCCAACCCGGGACAGGGGCTGGAAACACCATATATTTT. The gene calls are TRBV3-1 (or the pseudogene TRBV3-2) and TRBJ1-3, with 10 bases lining up with TRBD1. The CDR3 has 16 amino acids. V dropped 2 bases and J dropped 2; count of bases not matched to a gene: 3. CDR1 and CDR2 from the germline V gene are LGHDT and YNNKEL (reference sequence).

The J gene is TRBJ2-7, the V gene TRBV7-8; a possible D gene is TRBD2 (6 bases). V lost 2 bases to trimming and J lost 2 bases, with 16 bases between them. This CDR3 has 16 residues. The germline CDR1 and CDR2 sequences are SGHVS and FQNEAQ. The CDR3 DNA reads as TGTGCCAGCAGCTTACTGGGGCTTAGCGGACCCTACGAGCAGTACTTC. This encodes CASSLLGLSGPYEQYF.

V usage is TRBV7-2 and J usage is TRBJ2-7; D is ambiguous. Per germline, CDR1 SGHTA and CDR2 FQGNSA. Deletions cut 2 bases from V and 0 bases from J, with 11 bases between. CDR3 length: 15 residues. The CDR3 nucleotides read TGTGCCAGCAGCTTAAGGTTTCAGGCCTCCTACGAGCAGTACTTC. Translation: CASSLRFQASYEQYF.